This T cell receptor (beta chain) originates from a study of technical replicates of blood from a few donors. TCRdb's table, derived via immunoSEQ multiplex PCR, lists solely in-frame clones and lacks some. The sample has 60,000 to 65,000 clones, roughly 86% seen once; the top ten hold approximately 5%. J was trimmed by 5 bases and V by 1 base; bases with no gene match: 6. This CDR3 is built from 15 residues. Germline values: CDR1 SSHAT, CDR2 FNYEAQ (reference sequence). V and J are TRBV7-7 and TRBJ1-1; TRBD1 aligns across 8 bases. Sequenced sample: PBMCs. This TCR was recovered from a human donor in good health. Some clones in this sample may be carry-over from other donors' samples. The CDR3 DNA reads TGTGCCAGCAGCTTAGTAATGTACAGGGGGACTGAAGCTTTCTTT. This sequence encodes CASSLVMYRGTEAFF.